A selection of T cell receptor beta chains follows, all from one sample in a study of beta chain features in type 1 diabetes. Measured with immunoSEQ multiplex PCR; TCRdb has only the in-frame clones, and not every one. The data show fewer than 350,000 clones, with 15% to 20% seen just once and 0.035% to 0.055% held by the top ten. Sample: naive CD4+ T cells from blood. The receptor source for this set is a woman aged 18 to 35 in good health. CDR3s leave out the opening cysteine and the closing phenylalanine or tryptophan. D genes are given only for firm matches.

j_gene,d_gene,v_gene,CDR3aa
TRBJ2-3,NA,TRBV9,ASSVQGTDTQY
TRBJ2-1,NA,TRBV11-3,ASSRLALSSYNEQF
TRBJ2-3,TRBD2,TRBV7-9,ASSFRLAATSTDTQY
TRBJ2-1,NA,TRBV4-1,ASSQDSYNEQF
TRBJ2-5,TRBD2,TRBV4-1,ASSRVVSGPGRGTQY
TRBJ1-1,NA,TRBV30,AWGRGSRTEAF
TRBJ1-1,NA,TRBV5-1,ASSVPNRDGTEAF
TRBJ2-1,TRBD2,TRBV30,AWSGVAGEQF
TRBJ1-1,NA,TRBV9,ASAGGGQGATEAF
TRBJ2-5,TRBD2,TRBV9,ASSVGGGRVETQY
TRBJ2-7,NA,TRBV7-9,ASSLKKAAVQY